The 30 T cell receptor beta chains given below trace back to one sample, sequenced in a study of T cell responses to AZD1222 COVID-19 vaccine. Assay: immunoSEQ multiplex PCR; the TCRdb copy retains only in-frame clones and omits some. The sample yields 130,000 to 150,000 clones, 70% to 90% seen once. Source: peripheral blood, taken on day 0 of AZD1222 vaccination. The receptors here all came from an adult in good health.

The chain recombines TRBV19 with TRBJ1-5, with D possibly TRBD1 on 5 matching bases. Germline V gives CDR1 LNHDA, CDR2 SQIVND (reference sequence). Between the trimmed V and J ends, which lost 4 bases and 4 bases, there was a span of 14 bases. This CDR3 is 15 amino acids long. The CDR3 region has the DNA TGTGCCAGTAGTAGACCGGGACGGGGGAATCAGCCCCAGCATTTT. Encoded protein: CASSRPGRGNQPQHF.

The J gene is TRBJ1-1, the V gene TRBV5-1; D gene ambiguous. With 4 bases removed from V and 0 bases from J, the gap between germline ends came to 10 bases. The CDR3 has 14 amino acids. Germline CDR1 and CDR2: SGHRS and YFSETQ. The CDR3 nucleotides are TGCGCCAGCAGCGTGACGGATTTGAACACTGAAGCTTTCTTT. It translates to CASSVTDLNTEAFF.

This clone has a single count. This chain links TRBV6-5 with TRBJ1-1; D is uncertain. This CDR3 region has 15 residues. The germline CDR1 and CDR2 sequences are MNHEY and SVGAGI. Trimming removed 5 bases from V and 1 base from J, with 14 bases in between. The CDR3 protein is CASSKTWRTNTEAFF. CDR3 coding DNA: TGTGCCAGCAGTAAGACCTGGCGGACGAACACTGAAGCTTTCTTT.

The chain couples TRBV19 to TRBJ1-5; the match to TRBD1 covers 9 bases. The CDR3 is 14 amino acids. The germline V gene encodes CDR1 LNHDA and CDR2 SQIVND (reference sequence). Trimming cost V 4 bases and J 4 bases; bases outside gene matches: 2. The CDR3, as DNA: TGTGCCAGTAGTACGGGACAGGGAAATCAGCCCCAGCATTTT. It is translated as CASSTGQGNQPQHF.

The J gene is TRBJ1-1, the V gene TRBV19, with D possibly matching TRBD1 (6 bases). CDR1 and CDR2 (germline): LNHDA, SQIVND (reference sequence). The CDR3 runs 14 residues. V shed 9 bases and J shed 1 base, with 15 bases lying between them. For the CDR3, the DNA is TGTGCCAGCCATAGGGGGGGCGCGAACACTGAAGCTTTCTTT. It is translated as CASHRGGANTEAFF. Together with reference TRBV19 and TRBJ1-1, the CDR3 gives the full variable domain: DGGITQSPKYLFRKEGQNVTLSCEQNLNHDAMYWYRQDPGQGLRLIYYSQIVNDFQKGDIAEGYSVSREKKESFPLTVTSAQKNPTAFYLCASHRGGANTEAFFGQGTRLTVV.

V and J are TRBV5-1 and TRBJ1-1, with TRBD1 as a possible D gene (5 bases). In germline, CDR1 is SGHRS, CDR2 YFSETQ. V lost 7 bases, J lost 1 base, and 14 bases lay in between. The CDR3 has 14 amino acids. For the CDR3, the DNA is TGCGCCAGCTGTCTGACCACAGGGAACACTGAAGCTTTCTTT. Translated, it gives CASCLTTGNTEAFF.

This rearrangement joins TRBV2 to TRBJ1-1; D gene unclear. Trimming stripped 5 bases from V and 2 bases from J, with 9 bases between. CDR3 size: 13 residues. CDR1 is SNHLY, CDR2 FYNNEI, per germline. CDR3 in DNA: TGTGCCAGCAGTATCACTCAAAACACTGAAGCTTTCTTT. This gives the protein CASSITQNTEAFF.

In its sample, this clone was seen a few times. This chain uses TRBV5-1 with TRBJ1-2; D is undetermined. Germline V gives CDR1 SGHRS, CDR2 YFSETQ. The length of the CDR3 is 16 residues. The germline V and J ends were trimmed by 5 bases and 4 bases, with 21 bases remaining between them. The CDR3 spells CASRRTLDATAYGYTF. CDR3 DNA: TGCGCCAGCAGGAGGACCCTCGACGCGACCGCCTATGGCTACACCTTC.

The chain combines TRBV10-3 with TRBJ1-2; the D is unclear. The CDR3 sequence is 12 residues long. Trimming cost V 5 bases and J 5 bases, with 9 bases left between them. The germline V gene has CDR1 ENHRY and CDR2 SYGVKD. The CDR3 coding sequence is TGTGCCATCAGTACGACGGCTTATGGCTACACCTTC. This translates into CAISTTAYGYTF.

This clone was seen more than once but under ten times. The chain carries TRBV13 and TRBJ1-5, with a weak D call TRBD1 (5 bases). Trimming left V 0 bases short and J 6 bases short, with 9 bases between. Per germline, CDR1 PRHDT and CDR2 FYEKMQ (reference sequence). The CDR3 runs to 14 residues. The DNA for the CDR3 is TGTGCCAGCAGCTTAGGAGGCGGGGGTCAGCCCCAGCATTTT. It is translated as CASSLGGGGQPQHF.

This clone is a singleton in its sample. This chain joins TRBV6-1 and TRBJ2-1; D gene ambiguous. The germline V and J ends were trimmed by 0 bases and 6 bases, with 6 bases remaining between them. Germline V gene sequence: CDR1 MNHNS, CDR2 SASEGT. The CDR3 is 13 residues long. In DNA, the CDR3 is TGTGCCAGCAGTGAAGCCCGAGGCAATGAGCAGTTCTTC. Translation gives CASSEARGNEQFF.

The rearrangement uses TRBV18 and TRBJ1-3; no clear D. Trimming removed 1 base from V and 0 bases from J, with 7 bases in between. The V gene's germline CDR1 is KGHSH and CDR2 LQKENI. This CDR3 is built from 15 residues. The CDR3 DNA reads as TGTGCCAGCTCACCACGGACGATCTCTGGAAACACCATATATTTT. Its protein is CASSPRTISGNTIYF. Looking up the rest from reference TRBV18 and TRBJ1-3 gives the full variable domain: NAGVMQNPRHLVRRRGQEARLRCSPMKGHSHVYWYRQLPEEGLKFMVYLQKENIIDESGMPKERFSAEFPKEGPSILRIQQVVRGDSAAYFCASSPRTISGNTIYFGEGSWLTVV.

V is TRBV6-5 and J is TRBJ1-6; D remains unclear. The CDR3 spans 15 residues. From germline, CDR1 is MNHEY and CDR2 SVGAGI. V lost 6 bases to trimming and J lost 8 bases, with 17 bases between them. CDR3 loop: CASRLPGPGDSPLHF. Written as DNA, the CDR3 is TGTGCCAGCAGGCTTCCGGGTCCCGGGGATTCACCCCTCCACTTT.

The chain uses TRBV18 and TRBJ1-4; no firm D call. The V gene lost 2 bases and the J gene lost 10 bases, with 17 bases spanning the gap. This CDR3 contains 15 residues. Germline V gene lookup returns CDR1 KGHSH and CDR2 LQKENI. The CDR3 here is CASSPLTGKEGKLFF. CDR3 DNA: TGTGCCAGCTCACCATTAACGGGGAAGGAAGGAAAACTGTTTTTT.

The chain couples TRBV28 to TRBJ2-2; D is perhaps TRBD1 (6 bases). Trimming took 5 bases from V and 7 from J, leaving 14 bases between them. Germline lookup yields CDR1 MDHEN and CDR2 SYDVKM. The CDR3 contains 14 residues. CDR3 protein: CASSPTGWFGELFF. The CDR3 DNA reads TGTGCCAGCAGTCCCACAGGGTGGTTCGGGGAGCTGTTTTTT.

V and J are TRBV30 and TRBJ1-2, with D possibly TRBD1 on 6 matching bases. This CDR3 region has 14 residues. Germline assignment: CDR1 GTSNPN and CDR2 SVGIG (reference sequence). The ends were cut back, 0 bases at V and 4 bases at J, with 12 bases in the middle. CDR3 nucleotide sequence: TGTGCCTGGAGTGTGACGACAGGAGGCTATGGCTACACCTTC. Its translation is CAWSVTTGGYGYTF. Together with reference TRBV30 and TRBJ1-2, the CDR3 gives the full variable domain: SQTIHQWPATLVQPVGSPLSLECTVEGTSNPNLYWYRQAAGRGLQLLFYSVGIGQISSEVPQNLSASRPQDRQFILSSKKLLLSDSGFYLCAWSVTTGGYGYTFGSGTRLTVV.

V and J are TRBV5-5 and TRBJ2-1; 7 nucleotides line up with TRBD1. This CDR3 has 15 residues. Germline V gene data show CDR1 as SGHKS and CDR2 as YYEKEE (reference sequence). V gave up 4 bases and J gave up 1 base; unmatched junction bases: 5. CDR3 protein: CASSPRRGSYNEQFF. CDR3 nucleotide sequence: TGTGCCAGCAGCCCTCGCAGGGGGTCCTACAATGAGCAGTTCTTC. Looking up the rest from reference TRBV5-5 and TRBJ2-1 gives the full variable domain: DAGVTQSPTHLIKTRGQQVTLRCSPISGHKSVSWYQQVLGQGPQFIFQYYEKEERGRGNFPDRFSARQFPNYSSELNVNALLLGDSALYLCASSPRRGSYNEQFFGPGTRLTVL.

The chain links TRBV4-3 to TRBJ1-2, with 12 bases identical to TRBD1. The CDR3 runs to 16 residues. Trimming took 0 bases from V and 8 from J; bases not matched to a gene: 7. From germline, CDR1 is LGHNA and CDR2 YSLEER. The chain's CDR3 is CASSQEMGQGAWGYTF. DNA for the CDR3: TGCGCCAGCAGCCAAGAAATGGGACAGGGGGCGTGGGGCTACACCTTC.

This clone was seen once. This chain links TRBV19 with TRBJ1-3; D is uncertain. V was pared by 7 bases and J by 3 bases, with 13 bases between. This CDR3 has 14 amino acids. Germline CDR1 and CDR2: LNHDA and SQIVND (reference sequence). The CDR3 DNA reads as TGTGCCAGTAATAACCTGGGGATTGGAAACACCATATATTTT. Protein: CASNNLGIGNTIYF.

The J gene is TRBJ2-1, the V gene TRBV19; D remains ambiguous. Germline-derived CDR1 and CDR2 are LNHDA and SQIVND (reference sequence). The CDR3 has 16 residues. The V gene lost 4 bases and the J gene lost 0 bases, with 13 bases spanning the gap. Written as DNA, the CDR3 is TGTGCCAGTAGTACCCCAGACTTTAGCTCCTACAATGAGCAGTTCTTC. As protein: CASSTPDFSSYNEQFF.

This clone came up once. The rearrangement joins TRBV5-1 to TRBJ2-7; D is unclear. The CDR3 consists of 13 residues. Germline V gene data show CDR1 as SGHRS and CDR2 as YFSETQ. V was trimmed by 4 bases and J by 6 bases, leaving 14 bases between them. DNA for the CDR3: TGCGCCAGCAGCCTTACATGGGTGGGCGAGCAGTACTTC. Translated, it gives CASSLTWVGEQYF.

The V gene is TRBV5-8, the J gene TRBJ1-2, with D unresolved. The germline V gene encodes CDR1 SGHTS and CDR2 YDEGEE. The CDR3 is made up of 13 amino acids. Trimming stripped 5 bases from V and 8 bases from J, with 16 bases between. DNA of the CDR3: TGTGCCAGCAGTCGAAGTGGGTTCGAGGGCTACACCTTC. Protein: CASSRSGFEGYTF.

The chain joins TRBV30 to TRBJ1-5; D gene uncertain. The CDR3 contains 13 residues. The germline gives CDR1 GTSNPN, CDR2 SVGIG (reference sequence). V was cut by 0 bases and J by 6 bases, with 9 bases left in between. The CDR3 sequence: CAWSVGHAQPQHF. CDR3 in DNA: TGTGCCTGGAGTGTAGGGCACGCTCAGCCCCAGCATTTT. Based on the CDR3 plus reference TRBV30 and TRBJ1-5, the full variable domain is SQTIHQWPATLVQPVGSPLSLECTVEGTSNPNLYWYRQAAGRGLQLLFYSVGIGQISSEVPQNLSASRPQDRQFILSSKKLLLSDSGFYLCAWSVGHAQPQHFGDGTRLSIL.

The V call is TRBV15, the J call TRBJ1-1, with D perhaps TRBD1 (5 bases). V was trimmed by 1 base and J by 7 bases, leaving 13 bases between them. Germline V gene data show CDR1 as LNHNV and CDR2 as YYDKDF (reference sequence). The CDR3 is made up of 14 amino acids. CDR3 sequence reads: CATSRGQGTLEAFF. CDR3 in DNA: TGTGCCACCAGCAGAGGGCAGGGAACGCTTGAAGCTTTCTTT.

V usage is TRBV5-1 and J usage is TRBJ1-1; a weak D match, TRBD1 (6 bases). The CDR3 sequence is 16 residues long. Per germline, CDR1 SGHRS and CDR2 YFSETQ. The V gene lost 2 bases and the J gene lost 5 bases, with 19 bases spanning the gap. CDR3 coding DNA: TGCGCCAGCAGCTTAGGGGGGGTAGGTATTAAAACTGAAGCTTTCTTT. Protein product: CASSLGGVGIKTEAFF.

V gene TRBV6-5 combines with J gene TRBJ1-6; D may be TRBD1 (5 bases). Germline values: CDR1 MNHEY, CDR2 SVGAGI. Trimming removed 10 bases at V and 3 bases at J, with 13 bases between. The CDR3 consists of 14 residues. The CDR3 is CATQRGVYNSPLHF. The CDR3 DNA sequence: TGTGCCACCCAGAGGGGTGTCTATAATTCACCCCTCCACTTT.

V and J are TRBV7-2 and TRBJ2-7; D might be TRBD1 (6 bases). Trimming took 1 base from V and 0 from J, leaving 13 bases between them. This CDR3 has 16 amino acids. Germline CDR1 reads SGHTA; CDR2 reads FQGNSA. The chain's CDR3 is CASSLVRTAASYEQYF. CDR3 nucleotide sequence: TGTGCCAGCAGCTTAGTTAGGACAGCCGCCTCCTACGAGCAGTACTTC.

This clone was detected a few times. The chain is built from TRBV3-1 (or the pseudogene TRBV3-2) and TRBJ2-7; 8 nucleotides match TRBD2. In germline, CDR1 is LGHDT, CDR2 YNNKEL (reference sequence). There are 16 residues in the CDR3. The V and J ends lost 2 bases and 3 bases, in that order; junction bases with no gene match: 9. This CDR3 reads CASSQPRGAGYYEQYF. The CDR3 DNA sequence: TGTGCCAGCAGCCAACCGCGGGGGGCGGGGTACTACGAGCAGTACTTC.

The chain links TRBV10-3 to TRBJ1-4; maybe TRBD1 (5 bases). From germline, CDR1 is ENHRY and CDR2 SYGVKD. The CDR3 has 15 amino acids. With 3 bases removed from V and 7 bases from J, the gap between germline ends came to 15 bases. The CDR3 is CAISEPGLGGEKLFF. CDR3 in DNA: TGTGCCATCAGTGAACCGGGACTAGGCGGTGAAAAACTGTTTTTT.

This sequence joins TRBV5-1 and TRBJ2-5; unclear D gene. Trimming shortened V by 6 bases and J by 2 bases, and 11 bases separated the two germline ends. Germline values: CDR1 SGHRS, CDR2 YFSETQ. The CDR3 loop spans 13 amino acids. CDR3 in DNA: TGCGCCAGCATGCGAACGACTCAAGAGACCCAGTACTTC. It codes for CASMRTTQETQYF.